The 27 T cell receptor beta chains reported below all come from one sample, sequenced in a study of human T cells and chemical hapten exposure. Indicated time point: patch test 1, 2 weeks after DPC sensitization. Treatment indicated: therapeutic diphenylcyclopropenone sensitization with weekly scalp DPC. Using its own MiXCR run on the RACE reads, TCRdb lists one record per CDR3 protein. The sample yields roughly 86,000 distinct CDR3 sequences, over 9.5% seen once. The specimen comprised whole blood, sampled in connection with sensitization to the hapten diphenylcyclopropenone (DPC). These receptors originate from a man in his forties with alopecia areata. Some clones in this sample may be carry-over from other donors' samples.

This clonotype was observed at least ten times. This chain links TRBV20-1 with TRBJ2-7, with TRBD2 matching over 7 bases. J gave up 1 base and V 2 bases, and 8 bases lay outside the gene matches. The CDR3 loop spans 15 amino acids. Germline-derived CDR1 and CDR2 are DFQATT and SNEGSKA (reference sequence). The CDR3 here is CSARPREDPSYEQYV. CDR3 DNA: TGCAGTGCTAGACCACGGGAGGACCCTTCCTACGAGCAGTACGTC.

This clonotype was observed a handful of times. The chain uses TRBV25-1 and TRBJ1-6; D remains ambiguous. Trimming removed 6 bases at V and 10 bases at J, with 13 bases between. The CDR3 is made up of 13 amino acids. Germline V gene data show CDR1 as MGHDK and CDR2 as SYGVNS. CDR3 loop: CASRQVSDSPLHF. CDR3 DNA sequence: TGTGCCAGCAGGCAGGTGTCGGACTCACCCCTCCACTTT.

In this sample, this clonotype turned up many times. The chain combines TRBV19 with TRBJ2-2, with 9 bases lining up with TRBD2. V was clipped by 5 bases and J by 6 bases; unmatched bases: 10. This CDR3 contains 16 residues. In germline, CDR1 is LNHDA, CDR2 SQIVND (reference sequence). The CDR3 bases are TGTGCCAGTAGTCCGGTAGCGGGAGAGAGAGCCGGGGAGCTGTTTTTT. Its protein product is CASSPVAGERAGELFF. Based on the CDR3 plus reference TRBV19 and TRBJ2-2, the full variable domain is DGGITQSPKYLFRKEGQNVTLSCEQNLNHDAMYWYRQDPGQGLRLIYYSQIVNDFQKGDIAEGYSVSREKKESFPLTVTSAQKNPTAFYLCASSPVAGERAGELFFGEGSRLTVL.

The V and J genes are TRBV4-3 and TRBJ1-2, with 7 positions matching TRBD1. Trimming removed 5 bases from V and 8 bases from J; junction bases left unmatched: 14. The CDR3 length is 15 residues. The germline gives CDR1 LGHNA, CDR2 YSLEER. This chain's CDR3 is CASSSQTTGAGGYTF. The CDR3 region has the DNA TGCGCCAGCAGCTCGCAAACCACAGGGGCGGGAGGCTACACCTTC.

This clonotype was observed once. The chain combines TRBV11-3 with TRBJ1-1, with D perhaps matching TRBD1 (6 bases). Germline loops: CDR1 SGHNT, CDR2 YENEEA. The V end was cut by 4 bases, the J end by 6 bases, with 21 bases between. The CDR3 extends over 16 amino acids. The DNA for the CDR3 is TGTGCCAGCAGCTCGCTTACACCAGAGGGGGGGGCTGAAGCTTTCTTT. Translation gives CASSSLTPEGGAEAFF.

This clonotype was counted between two and nine times. The chain combines TRBV12-3 or TRBV12-4 with TRBJ2-3; 14 bases match TRBD2. Losses at the gene ends were 4 bases for V and 3 bases for J; bases not matched to a gene: 3. This CDR3 region has 16 residues. The CDR3 coding sequence is TGTGCCAGCAGTTCCTGGACTAGCGGGGGGACAGATACGCAGTATTTT. Translation: CASSSWTSGGTDTQYF.

The chain has TRBV27 and TRBJ2-5; TRBD2 matches at 8 bases. V was pared by 6 bases and J by 5 bases, with 5 bases of the junction left unmatched. The V gene's germline CDR1 is MNHEY and CDR2 SMNVEV (reference sequence). The CDR3 has 13 amino acids. The CDR3 spells CASRASGPETQYF. In DNA form, the CDR3 reads TGTGCCAGCAGGGCTAGCGGGCCTGAGACCCAGTACTTC.

The V gene is TRBV11-2, the J gene TRBJ2-1; TRBD1 matches at 12 bases. J lost 12 bases, V lost 5 bases, and 11 bases had no gene match. Per germline, CDR1 SGHAT and CDR2 FQNNGV. The CDR3 has 15 amino acids. CDR3 loop: CASSPPGTGGLGQFF. The CDR3 region has the DNA TGTGCCAGCAGCCCTCCCGGGACAGGGGGCTTAGGGCAGTTCTTC.

The chain joins TRBV7-6 to TRBJ2-1, with 11 positions matching TRBD2. Germline CDR1 SGHVS, CDR2 FNYEAQ. With 5 bases clipped from V and 2 bases from J, the junction kept 20 bases outside the gene matches. The CDR3 consists of 21 residues. The CDR3 loop is CASSIPTDLDSGRAAYNEQFF. CDR3 DNA sequence: TGTGCCAGCAGCATCCCGACGGACCTCGATAGCGGGAGGGCAGCCTACAATGAGCAGTTCTTC.

The sample holds a few counts of this clonotype. The rearrangement joins TRBV3-1 to TRBJ1-3; no firm D call. This CDR3 has 16 amino acids. Germline lookup yields CDR1 LGHDT and CDR2 YNNKEL (reference sequence). With 4 bases removed from V and 2 bases from J, the gap between germline ends came to 15 bases. This CDR3 reads CASSPRGEPTGNTIYF. In DNA, the CDR3 is TGTGCCAGCAGCCCACGTGGAGAGCCCACTGGAAACACCATATATTTT.

This clonotype has at least ten counts. The V and J genes are TRBV7-2 and TRBJ2-1, with D uncertain. Germline V gene data show CDR1 as SGHTA and CDR2 as FQGNSA. This CDR3 comprises 13 residues. The ends were cut back, 1 base at V and 4 bases at J, with 5 bases in the middle. DNA of the CDR3: TGTGCCAGCAGCTTAGGCGATTACAATGAGCAGTTCTTC. Residues: CASSLGDYNEQFF.

This clonotype was observed a handful of times. This sequence joins TRBV10-3 and TRBJ1-3; D is undetermined. The germline CDR1 and CDR2 sequences are ENHRY and SYGVKD. This CDR3 region has 14 residues. Between the trimmed V and J ends, which lost 3 bases and 0 bases, there was a span of 6 bases. This CDR3 is CAISDRASGNTIYF. The DNA for the CDR3 is TGTGCCATCAGTGACAGAGCCTCTGGAAACACCATATATTTT.

This clonotype occurred a few times. The rearrangement joins TRBV6-5 to TRBJ2-5; 9 nucleotides agree with TRBD1. The J segment lost 4 bases and the V segment lost 6 bases, leaving 9 bases of the junction unmatched. CDR3 length: 15 amino acids. Germline V gene sequence: CDR1 MNHEY, CDR2 SVGAGI. The chain's CDR3 is CASRLSGTGLETQYF. As DNA, the CDR3 is TGTGCCAGCAGACTTTCCGGGACAGGGCTAGAGACCCAGTACTTC.

This clonotype has just a few counts. The rearrangement links TRBV24-1 to TRBJ2-1, with D possibly TRBD1 on 6 matching bases. Trimming shortened V by 3 bases and J by 4 bases, and 15 bases separated the two germline ends. Per germline, CDR1 KGHDR and CDR2 SFDVKD. The CDR3 spans 16 residues. CDR3 DNA sequence: TGTGCCACCAGTGATGGTCGGGGACACTTTTACAATGAGCAGTTCTTC. Protein: CATSDGRGHFYNEQFF.

This chain uses TRBV5-4 with TRBJ1-6, with D uncertain. V was clipped by 0 bases and J by 4 bases, with 5 bases between them. The CDR3 is 14 amino acids. Germline values: CDR1 SGHNT, CDR2 YYREEE (reference sequence). CDR3 residues: CASSLDQYNSPLHF. The CDR3 nucleotides are TGTGCCAGCAGCTTGGACCAATATAATTCACCCCTCCACTTT. Complete variable domain (other parts from reference TRBV5-4 and TRBJ1-6): ETGVTQSPTHLIKTRGQQVTLRCSSQSGHNTVSWYQQALGQGPQFIFQYYREEENGRGNFPPRFSGLQFPNYSSELNVNALELDDSALYLCASSLDQYNSPLHFGNGTRLTVT.

V gene TRBV21-1 combines with J gene TRBJ2-7; the table calls TRBD2, which could not be checked here. TRBV21-1 constitutes a pseudogene. This CDR3 is 15 amino acids long. For the CDR3, the DNA is TGTGCCAGCAGCAAAACCTTCGACCCGCCCTACGAGCAGTACGTC. Its translation: CASSKTFDPPYEQYV.

Ten or more counts support this clonotype. The chain combines TRBV7-9 with TRBJ2-1; TRBD2 aligns across 8 bases. In germline, CDR1 is SEHNR, CDR2 FQNEAQ (reference sequence). The J segment lost 10 bases and the V segment lost 0 bases, leaving 5 bases of the junction unmatched. The CDR3 runs 14 residues. CDR3 residues: CASSLASGMWEQFF. The CDR3 DNA reads as TGTGCCAGCAGCTTAGCTAGCGGGATGTGGGAGCAGTTCTTC.

This clonotype was seen a few times. The chain links TRBV5-4 to TRBJ1-2; tentative D call: TRBD1 (6 bases). CDR1 and CDR2 from the germline V gene are SGHNT and YYREEE (reference sequence). V lost 4 bases and J 5 bases, leaving 18 bases between the germline ends. This CDR3 contains 15 residues. This CDR3 reads CASSPGGGREYGYTF. The CDR3 coding sequence is TGTGCCAGCAGCCCCGGTGGGGGGCGCGAGTATGGCTACACCTTC.

The gene calls are TRBV20-1 and TRBJ1-2; 7 bases map to TRBD1. The trim removed 5 bases at V and 2 bases at J, leaving 8 bases unmatched. The V gene's germline CDR1 is DFQATT and CDR2 SNEGSKA (reference sequence). CDR3 size: 14 residues. The DNA for the CDR3 is TGCAGTGCTTACCGAGGACAGGCGAACTATGGCTACACCTTC. Its protein product is CSAYRGQANYGYTF.

In this sample, this clonotype turned up a few times. The genes are TRBV9 and TRBJ1-3; TRBD1 might be the D (6 bases). The CDR3 runs 15 residues. Trimming removed 4 bases from V and 2 bases from J, with 13 bases in between. CDR1 is SGDLS and CDR2 is YYNGEE in the germline V gene. For the CDR3, the DNA is TGTGCCAGCAGCTCCCGAGGGGGGCCTGGAAACACCATATATTTT. Protein: CASSSRGGPGNTIYF.

The chain recombines TRBV6-5 with TRBJ1-1, with 9 bases matching TRBD1. The CDR3 is 18 amino acids. The V and J ends lost 0 bases and 8 bases, in that order; junction bases with no gene match: 16. CDR1 MNHEY and CDR2 SVGAGI come from the germline V gene. CDR3 sequence reads: CASSYSATGGRKNREAFF. CDR3 DNA sequence: TGTGCCAGCAGTTACTCCGCGACAGGGGGTCGAAAAAACAGAGAAGCTTTCTTT.

This chain connects TRBV9 to TRBJ1-6, with 8 bases lining up with TRBD1. In germline, CDR1 is SGDLS, CDR2 YYNGEE. This CDR3 has 18 amino acids. V lost 0 bases and J lost 3; bases outside the gene matches: 8. CDR3 protein: CASSVDPGGAFYNSPLHF. In nucleotides, the CDR3 is TGTGCCAGCAGCGTAGACCCAGGGGGCGCTTTCTATAATTCACCCCTCCACTTT.

The CDR3 region is CASSSGTQKITDTQYF. The CDR3 DNA follows: TGTGCCAGCAGCTCGGGGACTCAGAAGATCACAGATACGCAGTATTTT. The chain combines TRBV7-8 with TRBJ2-3, with D possibly being TRBD2 (6 bases). This CDR3 has 16 amino acids. Germline CDR1 is SGHVS and CDR2 is FQNEAQ. Trimming shortened V by 4 bases and J by 2 bases, and 16 bases separated the two germline ends.

This clonotype was detected only a few times. The V gene is TRBV20-1, the J gene TRBJ2-7; TRBD1 aligns across 7 bases. From germline, CDR1 is DFQATT and CDR2 SNEGSKA (reference sequence). This CDR3 region has 15 residues. The V segment lost 5 bases and the J segment 2 bases; nucleotides outside the gene matches: 12. CDR3 sequence reads: CSADLGQATAYEQYF. In nucleotides, the CDR3 is TGCAGTGCTGATCTCGGACAGGCGACCGCCTACGAGCAGTACTTC.

The CDR3 region is CASSYSQDRVNTEAFF. The DNA of the CDR3 is TGTGCCAGCAGTTATTCACAGGACAGGGTGAACACTGAAGCTTTCTTT. This chain joins TRBV6-2 or TRBV6-3 and TRBJ1-1; TRBD1 matches at 8 bases. This CDR3 contains 16 residues. Trimming removed 3 bases from V and 0 bases from J; junction bases left unmatched: 6. The germline CDR1 and CDR2 sequences are MNHEY and SVGEGT.

This clonotype was counted ten times or more. The junction departs from germline at one end; a sequencing error may be responsible. The J gene is TRBJ2-3, the V gene TRBV5-1; the match to TRBD1 covers 7 bases. CDR3 length: 11 residues. Per germline, CDR1 SGHRS and CDR2 YFSETQ. The CDR3 region has the DNA TGCGCCAGCAGCATCCGGGACAGCTTGTTTTTT. Its translation: CASSIRDSLFF.

This chain links TRBV21-1 with TRBJ2-1; TRBD1, the D gene given by the table, was not confirmed from the DNA. TRBV21-1 is a pseudogene locus. The CDR3 loop spans 16 amino acids. CDR3 nucleotide sequence: TGTGCCAGCAGCATGAAACCGGGACGCCCAACCAATGAGCAGTTCTTC. Its protein product is CASSMKPGRPTNEQFF.